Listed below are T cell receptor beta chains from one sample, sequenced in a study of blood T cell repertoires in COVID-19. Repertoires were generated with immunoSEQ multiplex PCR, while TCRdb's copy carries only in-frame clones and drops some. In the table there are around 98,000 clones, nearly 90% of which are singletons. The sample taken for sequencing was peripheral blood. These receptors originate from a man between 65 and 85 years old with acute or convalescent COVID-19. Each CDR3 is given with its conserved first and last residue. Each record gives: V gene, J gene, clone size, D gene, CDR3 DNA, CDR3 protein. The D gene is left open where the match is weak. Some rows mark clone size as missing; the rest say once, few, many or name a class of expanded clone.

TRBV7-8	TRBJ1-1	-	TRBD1	TGTGCCAGCAGCCAGTACAGGGGTCCCACTGAAGCTTTCTTT	CASSQYRGPTEAFF
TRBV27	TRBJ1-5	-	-	TGTGCCAGCAGTCATCCGGGACAACTAACTCAGCCCCAGCATTTT	CASSHPGQLTQPQHF
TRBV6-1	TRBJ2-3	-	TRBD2	TGTGCCAGCAGTGATGCTAGCGGGGGACGAGATACGCAGTATTTT	CASSDASGGRDTQYF
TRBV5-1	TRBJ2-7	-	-	TGCGCCAGCAGTCAGGCCCCCAACGCCTACGAGCAGTACTTC	CASSQAPNAYEQYF
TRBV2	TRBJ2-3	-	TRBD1	TGTGCCAGCAGAGGGGGCGCCGCAGATACGCAGTATTTT	CASRGGAADTQYF
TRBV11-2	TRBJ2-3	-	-	TGTGCCAGCAGCCCGATCCGGAACAGGTTGATAGATACGCAGTATTTT	CASSPIRNRLIDTQYF
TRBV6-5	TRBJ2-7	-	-	TGTGCCAGCACCCAACTACAGGGGCCGGCGGGGGAGCAGTACTTC	CASTQLQGPAGEQYF
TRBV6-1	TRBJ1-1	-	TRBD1	TGTGCCAGCAGTGAAGGTCCCTGGGACAGGGTGGTGAACACTGAAGCTTTCTTT	CASSEGPWDRVVNTEAFF
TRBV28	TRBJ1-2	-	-	TGTGCCAGCAGTTTATCAGTGGGGGGGTACTATGGCTACACCTTC	CASSLSVGGYYGYTF
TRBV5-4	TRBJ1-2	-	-	TGTGCCAGCAGCTTTCAGGGTAACTATGGCTACACCTTC	CASSFQGNYGYTF
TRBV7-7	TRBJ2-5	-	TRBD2	TGTGCCAGCAGCCGACTAGCGGGGGGACAAGAGACCCAGTACTTC	CASSRLAGGQETQYF
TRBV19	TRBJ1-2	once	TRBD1	TGTGCCAGTAGTTCGATGACAGGGACCTACACCTTC	CASSSMTGTYTF
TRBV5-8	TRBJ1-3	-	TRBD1	TGTGCCAGCAGCCCAGGTGACAGGGGAGGAAACACCATATATTTT	CASSPGDRGGNTIYF
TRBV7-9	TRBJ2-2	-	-	TGTGCCAGCAGCTTTACAACCGGGGAGCTGTTTTTT	CASSFTTGELFF
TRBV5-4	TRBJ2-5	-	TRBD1	TGTGCCAGCAGCTGGGACAGGGGGAGAGGGGAGACCCAGTACTTC	CASSWDRGRGETQYF
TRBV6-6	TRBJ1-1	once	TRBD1	TGTGCCAGCAGCCAACAGGGGATGAGTACTGAAGCTTTCTTT	CASSQQGMSTEAFF
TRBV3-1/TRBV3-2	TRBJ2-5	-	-	TGTGCCAGCTGGAGTGGGAGGGAGACCCAGTACTTC	CASWSGRETQYF
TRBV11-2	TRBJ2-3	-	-	TGTGCCAGCAGCTTAGGGCCTAGCACAGATACGCAGTATTTT	CASSLGPSTDTQYF
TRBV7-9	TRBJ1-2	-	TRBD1	TGTGCCAGCAGCTTAGCAGCGGGACAGGGAGACGGTGGCTACACCTTC	CASSLAAGQGDGGYTF
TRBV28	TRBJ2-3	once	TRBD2	TGTGCCAGCAGCCTCCGGCGGGGGGGAGGCACAGATACGCAGTATTTT	CASSLRRGGGTDTQYF
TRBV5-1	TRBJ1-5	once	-	TGCGCCAGCAGCCCCCAACCGGGGGGAAGTCAGCCCCAGCATTTT	CASSPQPGGSQPQHF
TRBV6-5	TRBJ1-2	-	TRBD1	TGTGCCAGCAGGGTACAGGGGACTGGGGGCTACACCTTC	CASRVQGTGGYTF
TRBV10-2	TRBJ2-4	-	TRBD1	TGCGCCAGCAGACCCGGACAGGGGAGCATTCAGTACTTC	CASRPGQGSIQYF
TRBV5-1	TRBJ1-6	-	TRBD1	TGCGCCAGCAGCAGCCGACCTGACAGGGCGAATTCACCCCTCCACTTT	CASSSRPDRANSPLHF
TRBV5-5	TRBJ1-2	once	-	TGTGCCAGCAGCTTGGCCAACAGGAACTATGGCTACACCTTC	CASSLANRNYGYTF
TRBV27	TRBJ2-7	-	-	TGTGCCAGCAGTTTGGGAAGGGGGTCCTACGAGCAGTACTTC	CASSLGRGSYEQYF